Sequencing of this TCR beta chain was carried out in a study of CD8 T cells in ankylosing spondylitis. General observations from the study: Disease-linked clones reportedly concentrated significantly in matched ankylosing spondylitis synovial fluid. With a CD8+ phenotype, disease-linked clones were relatively rare in peripheral blood.

Germline values: CDR1 LGHDT, CDR2 YNNKEL (reference sequence). The CDR3 is made up of 14 amino acids. V lost 5 bases and J 0 bases, leaving 11 bases between the germline ends. TCRdb re-called the 5' RACE reads through MiXCR, storing one row per CDR3 protein. The repertoire holds 150,000 to 200,000 distinct CDR3 sequences, with around 10% as singletons. This clonotype occurred many times. Its antigen is unidentified. J is TRBJ2-7 and V is TRBV3-1; D is possibly TRBD1 (5 bases). Sequencing used blood, either unsorted or a sorted T cell fraction (not recorded which). The receptor was derived from a male donor with ankylosing spondylitis or in good health (not recorded which). CDR3 loop: CASSADSLSYEQYF. DNA of the CDR3: TGTGCCAGCAGCGCAGACAGCCTCTCCTACGAGCAGTACTTC.